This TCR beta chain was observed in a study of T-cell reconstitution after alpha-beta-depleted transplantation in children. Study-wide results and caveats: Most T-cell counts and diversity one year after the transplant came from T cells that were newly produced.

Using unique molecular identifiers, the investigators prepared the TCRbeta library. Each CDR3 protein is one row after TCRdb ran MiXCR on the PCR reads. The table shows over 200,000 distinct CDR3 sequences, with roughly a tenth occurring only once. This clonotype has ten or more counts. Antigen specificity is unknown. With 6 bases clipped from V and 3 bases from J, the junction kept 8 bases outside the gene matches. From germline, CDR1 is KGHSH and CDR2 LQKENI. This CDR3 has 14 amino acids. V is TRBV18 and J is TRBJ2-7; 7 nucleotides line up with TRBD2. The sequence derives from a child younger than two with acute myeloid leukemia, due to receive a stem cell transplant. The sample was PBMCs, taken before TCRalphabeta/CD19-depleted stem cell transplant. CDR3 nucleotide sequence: TGTGCCAGCTCGCCTCCAGCGGGAAACTACGAGCAGTACTTC. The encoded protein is CASSPPAGNYEQYF.